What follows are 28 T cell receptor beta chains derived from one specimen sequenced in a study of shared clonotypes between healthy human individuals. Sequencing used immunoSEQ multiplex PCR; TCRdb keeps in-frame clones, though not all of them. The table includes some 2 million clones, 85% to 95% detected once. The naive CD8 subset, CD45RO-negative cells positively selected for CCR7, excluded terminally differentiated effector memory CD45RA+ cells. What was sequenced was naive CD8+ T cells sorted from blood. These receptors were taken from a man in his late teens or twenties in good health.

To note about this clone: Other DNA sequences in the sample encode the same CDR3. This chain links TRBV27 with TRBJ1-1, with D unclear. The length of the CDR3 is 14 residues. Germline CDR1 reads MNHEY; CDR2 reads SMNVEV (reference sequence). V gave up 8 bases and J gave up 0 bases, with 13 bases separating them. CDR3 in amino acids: CASRVGVMNTEAFF. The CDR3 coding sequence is TGTGCCAGCCGTGTTGGAGTAATGAACACTGAAGCTTTCTTT.

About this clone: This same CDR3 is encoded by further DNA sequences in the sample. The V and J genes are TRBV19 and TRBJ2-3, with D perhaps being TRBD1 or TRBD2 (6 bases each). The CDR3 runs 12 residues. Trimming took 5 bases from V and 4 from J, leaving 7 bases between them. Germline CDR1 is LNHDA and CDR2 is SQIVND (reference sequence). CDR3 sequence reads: CASSGGPDTQYF. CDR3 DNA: TGTGCCAGTAGTGGGGGGCCAGATACGCAGTATTTT. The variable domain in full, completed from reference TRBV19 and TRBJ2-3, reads DGGITQSPKYLFRKEGQNVTLSCEQNLNHDAMYWYRQDPGQGLRLIYYSQIVNDFQKGDIAEGYSVSREKKESFPLTVTSAQKNPTAFYLCASSGGPDTQYFGPGTRLTVL.

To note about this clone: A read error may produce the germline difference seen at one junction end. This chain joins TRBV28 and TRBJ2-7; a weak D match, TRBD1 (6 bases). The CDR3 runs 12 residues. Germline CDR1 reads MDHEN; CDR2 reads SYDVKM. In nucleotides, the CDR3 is TGTGCCAGCAGTTCCCCCGATTGGACAGTCGGCTTC. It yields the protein CASSSPDWTVGF.

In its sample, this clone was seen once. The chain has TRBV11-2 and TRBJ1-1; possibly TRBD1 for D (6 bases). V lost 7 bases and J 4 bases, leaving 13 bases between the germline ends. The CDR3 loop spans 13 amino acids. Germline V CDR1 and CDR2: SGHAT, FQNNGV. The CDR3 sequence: CASTQGGSTEAFF. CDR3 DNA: TGTGCCAGCACTCAAGGGGGAAGCACTGAAGCTTTCTTT.

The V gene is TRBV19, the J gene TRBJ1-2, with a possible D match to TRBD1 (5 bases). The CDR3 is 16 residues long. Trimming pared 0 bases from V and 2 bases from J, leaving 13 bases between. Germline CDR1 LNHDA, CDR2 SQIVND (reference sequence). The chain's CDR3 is CASSIDIMTENYGYTF. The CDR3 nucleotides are TGTGCCAGTAGTATAGATATAATGACAGAGAACTATGGCTACACCTTC. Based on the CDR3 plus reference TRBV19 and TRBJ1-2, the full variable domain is DGGITQSPKYLFRKEGQNVTLSCEQNLNHDAMYWYRQDPGQGLRLIYYSQIVNDFQKGDIAEGYSVSREKKESFPLTVTSAQKNPTAFYLCASSIDIMTENYGYTFGSGTRLTVV.

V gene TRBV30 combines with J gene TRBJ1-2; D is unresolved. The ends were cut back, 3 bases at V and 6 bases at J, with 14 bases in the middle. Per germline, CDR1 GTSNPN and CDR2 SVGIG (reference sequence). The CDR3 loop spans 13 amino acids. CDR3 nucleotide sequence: TGTGCCTGGAGCATGGGAATATCTAATGGCTACACCTTC. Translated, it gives CAWSMGISNGYTF. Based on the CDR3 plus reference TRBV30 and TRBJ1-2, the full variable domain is SQTIHQWPATLVQPVGSPLSLECTVEGTSNPNLYWYRQAAGRGLQLLFYSVGIGQISSEVPQNLSASRPQDRQFILSSKKLLLSDSGFYLCAWSMGISNGYTFGSGTRLTVV.

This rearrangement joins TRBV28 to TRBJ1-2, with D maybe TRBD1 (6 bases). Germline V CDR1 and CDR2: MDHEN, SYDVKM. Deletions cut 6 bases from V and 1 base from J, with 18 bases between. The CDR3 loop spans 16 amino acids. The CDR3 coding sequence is TGTGCCAGCAGCCCCACACAGGGAGGTGTTAACTATGGCTACACCTTC. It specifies CASSPTQGGVNYGYTF.

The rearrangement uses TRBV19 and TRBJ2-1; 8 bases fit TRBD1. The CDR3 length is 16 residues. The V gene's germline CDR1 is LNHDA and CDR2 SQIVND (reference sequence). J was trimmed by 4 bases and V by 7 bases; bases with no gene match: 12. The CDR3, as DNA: TGTGCCAGTACCCCCACAAAGGGACAGGAATACAATGAGCAGTTCTTC. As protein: CASTPTKGQEYNEQFF.

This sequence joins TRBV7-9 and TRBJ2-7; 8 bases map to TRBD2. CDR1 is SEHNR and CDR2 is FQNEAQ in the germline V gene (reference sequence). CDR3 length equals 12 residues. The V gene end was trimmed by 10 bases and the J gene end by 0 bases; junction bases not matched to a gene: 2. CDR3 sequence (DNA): TGTGCCACGGGGGGGCCCTCCTACGAGCAGTACTTC. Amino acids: CATGGPSYEQYF.

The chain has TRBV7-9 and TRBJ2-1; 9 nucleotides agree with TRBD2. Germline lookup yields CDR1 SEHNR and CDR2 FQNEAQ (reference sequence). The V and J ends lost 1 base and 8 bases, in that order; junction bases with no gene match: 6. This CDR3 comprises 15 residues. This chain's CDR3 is CASSLETSGVYEQFF. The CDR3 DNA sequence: TGTGCCAGCAGCTTAGAGACTAGCGGAGTCTATGAGCAGTTCTTC.

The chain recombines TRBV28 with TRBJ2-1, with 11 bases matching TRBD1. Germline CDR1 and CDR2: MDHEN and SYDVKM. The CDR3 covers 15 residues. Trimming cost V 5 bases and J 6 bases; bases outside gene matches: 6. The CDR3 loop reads CASSVSGTGGNEQFF. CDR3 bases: TGTGCCAGCAGTGTCTCCGGGACAGGGGGCAATGAGCAGTTCTTC.

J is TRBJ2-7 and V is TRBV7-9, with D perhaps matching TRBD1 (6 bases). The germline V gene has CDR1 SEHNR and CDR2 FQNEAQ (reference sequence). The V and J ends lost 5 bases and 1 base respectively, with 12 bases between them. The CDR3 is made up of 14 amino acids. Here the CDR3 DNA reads TGTGCCAGCAGCCCGAGTCAGGGGTCCTACGAGCAGTACTTC. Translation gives CASSPSQGSYEQYF.

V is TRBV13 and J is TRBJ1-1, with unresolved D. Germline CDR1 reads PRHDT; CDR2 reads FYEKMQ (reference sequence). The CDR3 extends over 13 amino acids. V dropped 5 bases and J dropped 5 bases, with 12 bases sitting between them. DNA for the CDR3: TGTGCCAGCAGCCTGGGCCACCGGACTGAAGCTTTCTTT. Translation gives CASSLGHRTEAFF.

CDR3: CASSFSGPLGETQYF. Here the CDR3 DNA reads TGTGCCAGCAGTTTTTCGGGCCCTCTAGGGGAGACCCAGTACTTC. The rearrangement links TRBV6-5 to TRBJ2-5, with D unresolved. CDR1 and CDR2 from the germline V gene are MNHEY and SVGAGI. Between the trimmed V and J ends, which lost 4 bases and 5 bases, there was a span of 17 bases. This CDR3 is 15 amino acids long.

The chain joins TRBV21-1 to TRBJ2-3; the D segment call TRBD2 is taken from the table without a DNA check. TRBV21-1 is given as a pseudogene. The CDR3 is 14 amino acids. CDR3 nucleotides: TGTGCCAGCACCCGGGACTATTCGCCAGATACGCAGTATTTT. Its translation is CASTRDYSPDTQYF.

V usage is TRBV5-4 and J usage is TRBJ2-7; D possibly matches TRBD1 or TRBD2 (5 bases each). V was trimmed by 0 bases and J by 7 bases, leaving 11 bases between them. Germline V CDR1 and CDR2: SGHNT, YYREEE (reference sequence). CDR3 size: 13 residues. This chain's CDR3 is CASSLVGPGEQYF. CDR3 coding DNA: TGTGCCAGCAGCTTGGTGGGGCCGGGGGAGCAGTACTTC. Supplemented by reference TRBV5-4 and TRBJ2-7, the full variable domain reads ETGVTQSPTHLIKTRGQQVTLRCSSQSGHNTVSWYQQALGQGPQFIFQYYREEENGRGNFPPRFSGLQFPNYSSELNVNALELDDSALYLCASSLVGPGEQYFGPGTRLTVT.

The CDR3 nucleotides read TGTGCCTGGAGTGTAGGTAGCGGTGACTACAATGAGCAGTTCTTC. It specifies CAWSVGSGDYNEQFF. The chain couples TRBV30 to TRBJ2-1; tentatively, D is TRBD2 (6 bases). CDR1 and CDR2 (germline): GTSNPN, SVGIG (reference sequence). The CDR3 length is 15 residues. The V end was cut by 0 bases, the J end by 3 bases, with 12 bases between.

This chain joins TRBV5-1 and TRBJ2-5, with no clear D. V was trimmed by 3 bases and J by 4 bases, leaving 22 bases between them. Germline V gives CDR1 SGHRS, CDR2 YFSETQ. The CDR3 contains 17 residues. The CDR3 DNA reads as TGCGCCAGCAGCTCAACCCGGGCCTCGGCGAGAGGAGAGACCCAGTACTTC. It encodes CASSSTRASARGETQYF.

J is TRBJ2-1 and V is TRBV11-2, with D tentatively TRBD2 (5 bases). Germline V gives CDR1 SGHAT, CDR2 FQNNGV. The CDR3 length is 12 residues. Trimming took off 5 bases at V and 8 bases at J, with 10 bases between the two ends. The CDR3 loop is CASSRTFDEQFF. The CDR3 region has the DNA TGTGCCAGCAGCCGGACTTTCGATGAGCAGTTCTTC.

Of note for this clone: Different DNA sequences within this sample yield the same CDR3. The CDR3 DNA sequence: TGTGCCAGCAGTTGGGGGGGCCCCACAGATACGCAGTATTTT. It yields the protein CASSWGGPTDTQYF. This chain connects TRBV28 to TRBJ2-3; TRBD2 is a possible D gene (7 bases). The CDR3 has 14 amino acids. Germline loops: CDR1 MDHEN, CDR2 SYDVKM. V was pared by 4 bases and J by 2 bases, with 10 bases between.

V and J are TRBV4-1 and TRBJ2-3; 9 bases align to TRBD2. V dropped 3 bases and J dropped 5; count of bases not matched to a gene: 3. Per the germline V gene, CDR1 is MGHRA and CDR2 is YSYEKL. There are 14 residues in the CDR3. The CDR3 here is CASSQLAGIDTQYF. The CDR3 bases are TGCGCCAGCAGCCAGCTAGCGGGAATAGATACGCAGTATTTT.

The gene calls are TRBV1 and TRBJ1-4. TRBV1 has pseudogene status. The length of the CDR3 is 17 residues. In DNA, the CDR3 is TGCACCAGCATACCAGCTGCGCCTAATTCTACTGAGGAAAAACTGTTTTTT. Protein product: CTSIPAAPNSTEEKLFF.

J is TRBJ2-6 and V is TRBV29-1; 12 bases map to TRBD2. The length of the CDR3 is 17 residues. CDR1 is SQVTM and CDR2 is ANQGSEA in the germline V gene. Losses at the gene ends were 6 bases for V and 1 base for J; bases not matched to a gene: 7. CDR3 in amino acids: CSVFGTSGRSGANVLTF. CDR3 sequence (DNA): TGCAGCGTATTTGGGACTAGCGGGCGTTCTGGGGCCAACGTCCTGACTTTC.

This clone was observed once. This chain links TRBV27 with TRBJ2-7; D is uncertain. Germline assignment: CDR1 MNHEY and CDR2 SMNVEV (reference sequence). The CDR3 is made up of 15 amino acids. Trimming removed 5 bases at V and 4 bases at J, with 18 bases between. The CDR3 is CASSPIPLFSYEQYF. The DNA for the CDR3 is TGTGCCAGCAGTCCCATACCCCTATTCTCGTACGAGCAGTACTTC.

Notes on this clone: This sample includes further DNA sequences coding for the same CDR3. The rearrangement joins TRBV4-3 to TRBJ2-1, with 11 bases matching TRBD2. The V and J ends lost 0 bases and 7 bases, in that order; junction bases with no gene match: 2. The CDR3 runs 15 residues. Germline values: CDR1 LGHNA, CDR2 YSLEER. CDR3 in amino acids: CASSQDSGRGNEQFF. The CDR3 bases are TGCGCCAGCAGCCAAGATAGCGGGAGGGGGAATGAGCAGTTCTTC.

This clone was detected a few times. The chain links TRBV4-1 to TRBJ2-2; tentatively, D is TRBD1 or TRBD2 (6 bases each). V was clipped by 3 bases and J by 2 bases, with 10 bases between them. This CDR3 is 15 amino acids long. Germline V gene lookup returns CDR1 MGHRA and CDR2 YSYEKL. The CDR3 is CASSHFGGNTGELFF. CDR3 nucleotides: TGCGCCAGCAGCCACTTCGGGGGCAACACCGGGGAGCTGTTTTTT.

As DNA, the CDR3 is TGTGCCAGTAGTACCTCCGAGACAATTTACGAGCAGTACTTC. Translated: CASSTSETIYEQYF. The rearrangement joins TRBV19 to TRBJ2-7; D uncertain. CDR3 size: 14 residues. V dropped 4 bases and J dropped 4 bases, with 14 bases sitting between them. From germline, CDR1 is LNHDA and CDR2 SQIVND (reference sequence).

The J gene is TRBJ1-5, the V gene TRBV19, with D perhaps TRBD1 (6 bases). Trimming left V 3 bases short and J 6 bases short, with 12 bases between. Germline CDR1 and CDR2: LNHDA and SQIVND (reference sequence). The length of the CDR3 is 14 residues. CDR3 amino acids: CASSIWGAGQPQHF. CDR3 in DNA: TGTGCCAGTAGTATTTGGGGGGCCGGTCAGCCCCAGCATTTT.